A selection of T cell receptor beta chains follows, all from one sample in a study of T cells after yellow fever vaccination. TCRdb analysed the 5' RACE reads with MiXCR anew, one entry per CDR3 protein. The sample includes about 160,000 distinct CDR3 sequences, 5.5% to 7.5% of them seen just once. The sample here was CD4+ T cells sorted from PBMCs, taken more than 4 days after the first yellow fever vaccination. These receptor sequences come from a man aged 18 to 29 who received the YFV17D yellow fever vaccine. Each CDR3 is given with its conserved first and last residue. D genes are given only for firm matches. Part of the rows lack a size; the others show once, few, many or a class for expanded clones.

>TRBV5-1|NA|TRBJ2-3|16|many
TGCGCCAGCAGCACTGGGACTCGCCCTGACACAGATACGCAGTATTTT
CASSTGTRPDTDTQYF
>TRBV7-3|NA|TRBJ2-3|13|NA
TGTGCCAGCAGCTTCAGTTTAGGGGATACGCAGTATTTT
CASSFSLGDTQYF
>TRBV2|NA|TRBJ1-1|13|many
TGTGCCAGCACCTCGGGAGGGTACACTGAAGCTTTCTTT
CASTSGGYTEAFF
>TRBV5-1|NA|TRBJ1-3|14|many
TGCGCCAGCAGCTTGACCCCCTGGACAAACACCATATATTTT
CASSLTPWTNTIYF
>TRBV5-1|NA|TRBJ2-5|13|many
TGCGCCAGCAGCTTGGGGTCTGGGGAGACCCAGTACTTC
CASSLGSGETQYF
>TRBV30|NA|TRBJ2-6|14|many
TGTGCCTGGGGGCTTACCGGGGGGGCCAACGTCCTGACTTTC
CAWGLTGGANVLTF
>TRBV2|NA|TRBJ2-5|13|NA
TGTGCCAGCAACTCGGAGGGGTGGGAGACCCAGTACTTC
CASNSEGWETQYF
>TRBV19|NA|TRBJ2-7|14|few
TGTGCCAGTAGTCCTAATACCGGGGGCGACGAGCAGTACTTC
CASSPNTGGDEQYF
>TRBV7-3|TRBD1|TRBJ2-1|13|many
TGTGCCAGCAGCCGACAGGGAAGCAATGAGCAGTTCTTC
CASSRQGSNEQFF
>TRBV27|NA|TRBJ1-1|13|many
TGTGCCAGCAGTTCCGAAGGGGACACTGAAGCTTTCTTT
CASSSEGDTEAFF
>TRBV6-2/TRBV6-3|TRBD2|TRBJ2-1|15|few
TGTGCCAGCAGTTACCCGGGACTAGCGGGGTATGAGCAGTTCTTC
CASSYPGLAGYEQFF
>TRBV7-2|NA|TRBJ1-4|17|few
TGTGCCAGCAGCTTAGGGGCAGGGACCACAACTAATGAAAAACTGTTTTTT
CASSLGAGTTTNEKLFF
>TRBV5-1|NA|TRBJ2-5|14|few
TGCGCCAGCAGCGAACAGGGAGTTTCGGAGACCCAGTACTTC
CASSEQGVSETQYF
>TRBV4-1|NA|TRBJ1-1|13|many
TGCGCCAGCAGCCATGATAGCCGCACTGAAGCTTTCTTT
CASSHDSRTEAFF
>TRBV7-3|TRBD1|TRBJ2-5|14|few
TGTGCCAGCAGCCTAATGGGACAGTCGGAGACCCAGTACTTC
CASSLMGQSETQYF
>TRBV5-1|NA|TRBJ1-1|14|many
TGCGCCAGCAGCATAAACAGGGAGAACACTGAAGCTTTCTTT
CASSINRENTEAFF
>TRBV12-3/TRBV12-4|NA|TRBJ2-3|15|NA
TGTGCCAGCGGCGGGGGCCCAACTAACACAGATACGCAGTATTTT
CASGGGPTNTDTQYF
>TRBV5-1|NA|TRBJ2-5|12|many
TGCGCCAGCAGCTTGCTGGGGGAGACCCAGTACTTC
CASSLLGETQYF
>TRBV6-1|NA|TRBJ1-3|14|NA
TGTGCCAGCAGTATAAATCTTTCTGGAAACACCATATATTTT
CASSINLSGNTIYF
>TRBV7-2|NA|TRBJ1-6|15|many
TGTGCCAGCAGCCTTAACAGGGTGAATAATTCACCCCTCCACTTT
CASSLNRVNNSPLHF
>TRBV14|NA|TRBJ2-3|15|many
TGTGCCAGCAGCCCGGGATTTTGGCTTACAGATACGCAGTATTTT
CASSPGFWLTDTQYF
>TRBV20-1|NA|TRBJ2-3|16|few
TGCAGTGCTAGCCAGAGGGGGGCCGGTAGCACAGATACGCAGTATTTT
CSASQRGAGSTDTQYF
>TRBV9|NA|TRBJ1-1|13|many
TGTGCCAGCAGCGTGGGTGGACAGACTGAAGCTTTCTTT
CASSVGGQTEAFF
>TRBV2|NA|TRBJ1-4|10|NA
TGTGCCAGCAGTGAAGACAATCTGTTTTTT
CASSEDNLFF
>TRBV25-1|TRBD2|TRBJ2-2|19|NA
TGTGCCAGCAGCACCGGGACTAGCGGGGGGGCCGTGGACACCGGGGAGCTGTTTTTT
CASSTGTSGGAVDTGELFF
>TRBV5-1|NA|TRBJ2-7|13|many
TGCGCCAGCAGAGTACAGGGTACGAACGAGCAGTACTTC
CASRVQGTNEQYF
>TRBV25-1|NA|TRBJ1-2|12|NA
TGTGCCAGCAGCCCCGGGCTCTTTGGCTACACCTTC
CASSPGLFGYTF
>TRBV7-3|NA|TRBJ1-1|13|many
TGTGCCAGCAGCTTACATATGAACACTGAAGCTTTCTTT
CASSLHMNTEAFF
>TRBV6-1|NA|TRBJ2-5|14|many
TGTGCCAGCAGTCAGGCCGGACTGGAAGAGACCCAGTACTTC
CASSQAGLEETQYF
>TRBV6-5|TRBD2|TRBJ2-3|17|few
TGTGCCAGCAGCCCTCGGACTAGCGGGGGGGTGTCAGATACGCAGTATTTT
CASSPRTSGGVSDTQYF
>TRBV20-1|TRBD1|TRBJ1-1|13|NA
TGCAGTGCTTCCGACAGGGTCTGGACTGAAGCTTTCTTT
CSASDRVWTEAFF
>TRBV7-3|NA|TRBJ2-2|13|NA
TGTGCCAGCAGCCCCACCCCACGCGGGGAGCTGTTTTTT
CASSPTPRGELFF
>TRBV4-3|TRBD2|TRBJ2-3|20|many
TGCGCCAGCAGCCAAGAACCGCAGCGGGGGGGCCCTAGTGGCACAGATACGCAGTATTTT
CASSQEPQRGGPSGTDTQYF
>TRBV6-2/TRBV6-3|NA|TRBJ1-5|14|many
TGTGCCAGCAGAAAGGGGCAGAGGGGTCAGCCCCAGCATTTT
CASRKGQRGQPQHF
>TRBV19|NA|TRBJ1-2|13|many
TGTGCCAGTACCTACGGACGGAGGTATGGCTACACCTTC
CASTYGRRYGYTF
>TRBV27|NA|TRBJ1-2|13|many
TGTGCCAGCAGCCCGGACGGACACTATGGCTACACCTTC
CASSPDGHYGYTF
>TRBV7-3|NA|TRBJ2-6|14|many
TGTGCCAGCAGCTTAAACTCTGGGGCCAACGTCCTGACTTTC
CASSLNSGANVLTF
>TRBV24-1|TRBD1|TRBJ2-2|14|NA
TGTGCCACCCGTGGGACAGGGCGCACCGGGGAGCTGTTTTTT
CATRGTGRTGELFF
>TRBV7-8|NA|TRBJ1-6|14|few
TGTGCCAGCACCCCCTTTTCCTATAATTCACCCCTCCACTTT
CASTPFSYNSPLHF
>TRBV5-8|TRBD1|TRBJ2-3|11|few
TGTGCCAGCAGCTCGACAGGGCCTGGGTATTTT
CASSSTGPGYF
>TRBV6-2/TRBV6-3|NA|TRBJ1-5|14|many
TGTGCCAGCAGTTACTCGACCTTCAATCAGCCCCAGCATTTT
CASSYSTFNQPQHF
>TRBV3-1|NA|TRBJ1-1|14|many
TGTGCCAGCAGTCGGGGCAGGTTGAACACTGAAGCTTTCTTT
CASSRGRLNTEAFF
>TRBV29-1|TRBD1|TRBJ2-7|14|many
TGCAGCGTAGCAACAACACAGGGGGCGTACGAGCAGTACTTC
CSVATTQGAYEQYF
>TRBV20-1|NA|TRBJ1-5|15|few
TGCAGTGCCGCGGGGCTATCGGGCAGGAATCAGCCCCAGCATTTT
CSAAGLSGRNQPQHF
>TRBV7-9|NA|TRBJ1-2|14|many
TGTGCCAGCAGCCGAGGGCAGGGCAGCCATGGCTACACCTTC
CASSRGQGSHGYTF
>TRBV24-1|NA|TRBJ2-1|14|many
TGTGCCACCCGATCGACATTATCCTACAATGAGCAGTTCTTC
CATRSTLSYNEQFF
>TRBV7-9|TRBD2|TRBJ2-1|16|many
TGTGCCAGCAGCTCATCGCTAGCGGGAACCTACAATGAGCAGTTCTTC
CASSSSLAGTYNEQFF
>TRBV7-2|NA|TRBJ2-2|14|many
TGTGCCAGCAGGCCTCCCCAAGGCACCGGGGAGCTGTTTTTT
CASRPPQGTGELFF
>TRBV7-2|NA|TRBJ1-5|15|few
TGTGCCAGCAGCTTACGAGCAGGGGAGAATCAGCCCCAGCATTTT
CASSLRAGENQPQHF
>TRBV10-3|NA|TRBJ2-2|13|NA
TGTGCCATCAGCGGACAGCACTCCGGGGAGCTGTTTTTT
CAISGQHSGELFF
>TRBV23-1|TRBD1|TRBJ2-3|16|many
TGCGCCAGCAGTCAATCGGGACAGGGTGCCACAGATACGCAGTATTTT
CASSQSGQGATDTQYF
>TRBV2|NA|TRBJ2-1|15|NA
TGTGCCAGCAGTGATCAGGGGGGGTCCTACAATGAGCAGTTCTTC
CASSDQGGSYNEQFF
>TRBV7-9|NA|TRBJ2-7|14|many
TGTGCCAGCAGCTTAGCACCGGAAGCCTACGAGCAGTACTTC
CASSLAPEAYEQYF